The rows below give T cell receptor beta chains drawn from one sample of a study of regulatory T cells in long-lasting Graves disease. TCRdb passed the multiplex PCR reads through MiXCR, listing each CDR3 protein once. The sample has fewer than 550,000 distinct CDR3 sequences; roughly 16% are singletons. The same data also went into a second study, on T cells in Graves' hyperthyroidism and ophthalmopathy.

The specimen comprised peripheral blood mononuclear cells (PBMCs), sampled at new diagnosis, from a patient treated with antithyroid drugs. All receptors come from a woman aged 35-60 years with Graves disease. Each CDR3 is given with its conserved first and last residue. A D gene is named only where the DNA matches it firmly. A row's size may be missing; if present it is once, few, many or a size class.

J gene | D gene | clone size | V gene | CDR3 DNA | CDR3 protein
TRBJ1-2 | - | few | TRBV30 | TGTGCCTGGGCCCCTCTCGAGCGAGGTGGCTACACCTTC | CAWAPLERGGYTF
TRBJ1-2 | - | many | TRBV12-3/TRBV12-4 | TGTGCCAGCAGTTGGACGTATGGCTACACCTTC | CASSWTYGYTF
TRBJ2-1 | - | - | TRBV28 | TGTGCCAGCAGCCCCGGACAGCTAGCCTACAATGAGCAGTTCTTC | CASSPGQLAYNEQFF
TRBJ2-1 | TRBD1 | - | TRBV12-3/TRBV12-4 | TGTGCCAGCAGGACAGGGACCTACGAGCAGTTCTTC | CASRTGTYEQFF
TRBJ1-3 | - | few | TRBV6-1 | TGTGCCAGCAGTGAGATAGGGACTGGAAACACCATATATTTT | CASSEIGTGNTIYF
TRBJ2-2 | - | - | TRBV2 | TGTGCCAGCAGTGAAGTACCGGGGGCCACCGGGGAGCTGTTTTTT | CASSEVPGATGELFF
TRBJ2-3 | - | many | TRBV3-1 | TGTGCCAGCAGCCAAGAGCTGGGGTTCACAGATACGCAGTATTTT | CASSQELGFTDTQYF
TRBJ1-2 | - | many | TRBV28 | TGTGCCAGCAGTCTGGGGGCTGGTGGCTACACCTTC | CASSLGAGGYTF
TRBJ1-2 | - | many | TRBV2 | TGTGCCAGCAGTGACAAAATGGGGTGGAACTATGGCTACACCTTC | CASSDKMGWNYGYTF
TRBJ1-4 | - | many | TRBV2 | TGTGCCAGCGCAGGGTACGAAAAACTGTTTTTT | CASAGYEKLFF
TRBJ2-4 | - | many | TRBV7-3 | TGTGCCAGCAGCCTTCTAGCCCTAGCCAAAAACATTCAGTACTTC | CASSLLALAKNIQYF
TRBJ1-2 | TRBD1 | many | TRBV28 | TGTGCCAGCAGTTCCGGGACAGATGGCTACACCTTC | CASSSGTDGYTF
TRBJ1-6 | - | many | TRBV20-1 | TGCAGTGCTAGAGTACAGGGTATGGGTTCACCCCTCCACTTT | CSARVQGMGSPLHF
TRBJ1-1 | - | few | TRBV20-1 | TGCAGTGCTGACGATCCCTTGGGCGGCATGAACACTGAAGCTTTCTTT | CSADDPLGGMNTEAFF
TRBJ2-1 | TRBD2 | - | TRBV2 | TGTGCCAGCAGCGTACTAGCGGGGGCCCAGTTCTTC | CASSVLAGAQFF
TRBJ2-3 | TRBD2 | - | TRBV5-6 | TGTGCCAGCAGCTTGGCGGGACTAGCGGGGGCACCCACAGATACGCAGTATTTT | CASSLAGLAGAPTDTQYF
TRBJ2-3 | - | many | TRBV12-3/TRBV12-4 | TGTGCCAGCAGTTTACAGCGGCGACCCACAGATACGCAGTATTTT | CASSLQRRPTDTQYF
TRBJ1-1 | - | - | TRBV3-1 | TGTGCCAGCAGTCCATACGAGGGCACTGAAGCTTTCTTT | CASSPYEGTEAFF
TRBJ2-1 | - | - | TRBV15 | TGTGCCACCAGCAGAGCCAGTTTCTATGAGCAGTTCTTC | CATSRASFYEQFF
TRBJ2-3 | TRBD2 | few | TRBV20-1 | TGCAGTGCTAGAGATCTTAGCGGGGGGGCAACAGATACGCAGTATTTT | CSARDLSGGATDTQYF
TRBJ1-1 | - | many | TRBV2 | TGTGCCGGGCATCTGAACACTGAAGCTTTCTTT | CAGHLNTEAFF
TRBJ1-4 | - | - | TRBV12-5 | TGTGCTAGTGGTTTGCGGGGAGAAAAACTGTTTTTT | CASGLRGEKLFF
TRBJ2-7 | - | many | TRBV10-2 | TGCGCCAGCAGTGAGTATGGGGTCTACGAGCAGTACTTC | CASSEYGVYEQYF
TRBJ2-5 | TRBD1 | - | TRBV12-5 | TGTGCTAGTGGTTACCCCCCCACCGGGACAGGGGGCTACCAAGAGACCCAGTACTTC | CASGYPPTGTGGYQETQYF
TRBJ1-6 | - | many | TRBV29-1 | TGCAGCGTTCGTACAGGGAACTCACCCCTCCACTTT | CSVRTGNSPLHF
TRBJ2-7 | TRBD2 | many | TRBV2 | TGTGCCAGCAGTGAAACTAGCGGGGGGCCAGAGCAGTACTTC | CASSETSGGPEQYF
TRBJ2-1 | TRBD2 | - | TRBV18 | TGTGCCAGCTCACCGCCGGGACTAGCGGGGGGGAATGAGCAGTTCTTC | CASSPPGLAGGNEQFF
TRBJ1-1 | - | many | TRBV6-1 | TGTGCCAGCAAGGACAGACCGAACACTGAAGCTTTCTTT | CASKDRPNTEAFF
TRBJ2-1 | TRBD2 | - | TRBV6-1 | TGTGCCAGCAGTGGAGCGGGGGAGCAGTTCTTC | CASSGAGEQFF
TRBJ2-2 | TRBD2 | many | TRBV6-1 | TGTGCCAGCAGTATACTAGCGGTGAGGACCGGGGAGCTGTTTTTT | CASSILAVRTGELFF
TRBJ2-3 | - | many | TRBV6-1 | TGTGCCAGCAGTGAAGGAGGGGATACGCAGTATTTT | CASSEGGDTQYF
TRBJ1-2 | - | many | TRBV7-8 | TGTGCCAGCAGCCCCCTCGGGGGTTACAGGGTTGGCTACACCTTC | CASSPLGGYRVGYTF
TRBJ1-2 | TRBD1 | - | TRBV6-2/TRBV6-3 | TGTGCCAGCAGTTACCGACAGGGGTCGAGCTACACCTTC | CASSYRQGSSYTF
TRBJ1-1 | - | many | TRBV28 | TGTGCCAGCTTGGCGGAAAGAATGAACACTGAAGCTTTCTTT | CASLAERMNTEAFF
TRBJ1-2 | - | - | TRBV6-1 | TGTGCCAGCAGTGAGACAGCCAGGTCGATGGCTCACACCTTC | CASSETARSMAHTF
TRBJ2-7 | - | many | TRBV12-3/TRBV12-4 | TGTGCCAGCAGCCCGAGTAGGGGGACAAACTACGAGCAGTACTTC | CASSPSRGTNYEQYF
TRBJ1-2 | - | - | TRBV13 | TGTGCCAGCAGAATTTATACCGCAGGGATCGGCTACACCTTC | CASRIYTAGIGYTF
TRBJ1-2 | - | - | TRBV7-9 | TGTGCCAGCAGCTTTCGGGCCTATGGCTACACCTTC | CASSFRAYGYTF
TRBJ1-1 | TRBD1 | - | TRBV20-1 | TGCAGTGCTTCCCAAACAGGGGGCACTGAAGCTCTCTTT | CSASQTGGTEALF
TRBJ1-3 | - | many | TRBV11-2 | TGTGCCAGCAGCCCAGGGTTCGACGGAAACACCATATATTTT | CASSPGFDGNTIYF
TRBJ2-1 | - | - | TRBV10-1 | TGCGCCAGCAGTGACGGGCCGAGCTCCTACAATGAGCAGTTCTTC | CASSDGPSSYNEQFF
TRBJ2-1 | - | many | TRBV6-5 | TGTGCCAGCAGTTACTCGATGGATGAGCAGTTCTTC | CASSYSMDEQFF
TRBJ2-3 | - | many | TRBV29-1 | TGCAGCGTTGAACTGGGGACAGATACGCAGTATTTT | CSVELGTDTQYF
TRBJ2-3 | - | - | TRBV11-2 | TGTGCCAGCAGCTTGGCCAACCCAGATACGCAGTATTTT | CASSLANPDTQYF
TRBJ1-2 | TRBD1 | - | TRBV19 | TGTGCCAGTAGTCTGCCGGACAGGGTACCCTATGGCTACACCTTC | CASSLPDRVPYGYTF
TRBJ1-1 | - | many | TRBV20-1 | TGCAGTGCTACGGACACGATCGAAGCTTTCTTT | CSATDTIEAFF
TRBJ1-3 | - | few | TRBV6-2/TRBV6-3 | TGTGCCAGCAGGAAGCCGGTGACAAGCTCTGGAAACACCATATATTTT | CASRKPVTSSGNTIYF
TRBJ1-2 | TRBD1 | - | TRBV30 | TGTGCCTGGAGCCCCGGACAGGGAAGAGTTGGCTACACCTTC | CAWSPGQGRVGYTF
TRBJ1-3 | - | - | TRBV4-1 | TGCGCCAGCAGCCAAGGCGGAACAGTGAACTCTGGAAACACCATATATTTT | CASSQGGTVNSGNTIYF
TRBJ2-4 | - | many | TRBV30 | TGTGCCTGGAGTGTCGACAGTCTAGCCAAAAACATTCAGTACTTC | CAWSVDSLAKNIQYF
TRBJ1-2 | - | - | TRBV5-1 | TGCGCCAGCAGCTTGGATCCGGGTATCTATGGCTACACCTTC | CASSLDPGIYGYTF
TRBJ2-7 | TRBD1 | - | TRBV12-3/TRBV12-4 | TGTGCCAGCAGTTTCGGGACAGGGGACTACGAGCAGTACTTC | CASSFGTGDYEQYF
TRBJ2-7 | - | many | TRBV2 | TGTGCCAGCAGTGCCAGGCTGAACTCCTACGAGCAGTACTTC | CASSARLNSYEQYF